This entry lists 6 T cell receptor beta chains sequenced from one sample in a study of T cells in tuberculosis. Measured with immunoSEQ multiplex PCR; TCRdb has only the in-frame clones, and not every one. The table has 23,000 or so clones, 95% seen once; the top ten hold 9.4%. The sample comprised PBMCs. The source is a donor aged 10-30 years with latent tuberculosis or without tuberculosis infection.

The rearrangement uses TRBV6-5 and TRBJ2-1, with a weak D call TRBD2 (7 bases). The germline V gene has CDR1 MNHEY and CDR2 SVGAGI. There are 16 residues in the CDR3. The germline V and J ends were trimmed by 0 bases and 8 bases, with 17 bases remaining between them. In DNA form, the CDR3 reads TGTGCCAGCAGTTACTCTTTTACGGGGGGCGGCGATGAGCAGTTCTTC. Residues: CASSYSFTGGGDEQFF.

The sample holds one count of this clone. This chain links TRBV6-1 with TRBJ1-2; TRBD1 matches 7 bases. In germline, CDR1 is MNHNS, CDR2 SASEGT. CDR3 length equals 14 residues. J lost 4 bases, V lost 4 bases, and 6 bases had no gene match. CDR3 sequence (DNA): TGTGCCAGCAGTGTGGAGGGACAGCTCTATGGCTACACCTTC. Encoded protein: CASSVEGQLYGYTF.

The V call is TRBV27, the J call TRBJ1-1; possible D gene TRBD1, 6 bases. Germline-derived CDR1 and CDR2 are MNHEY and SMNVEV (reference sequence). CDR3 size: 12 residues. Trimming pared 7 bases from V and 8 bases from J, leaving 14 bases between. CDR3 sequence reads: CASIGLGTEAFF. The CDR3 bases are TGTGCCAGCATCGGGCTCGGGACAGAAGCTTTCTTT.

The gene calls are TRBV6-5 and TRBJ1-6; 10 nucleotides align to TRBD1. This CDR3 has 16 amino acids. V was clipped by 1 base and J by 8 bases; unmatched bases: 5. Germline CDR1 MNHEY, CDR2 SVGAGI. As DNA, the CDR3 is TGTGCCAGCAGTTACTTACTGGGACAGGGGTATTCACCCCTCCACTTT. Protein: CASSYLLGQGYSPLHF.

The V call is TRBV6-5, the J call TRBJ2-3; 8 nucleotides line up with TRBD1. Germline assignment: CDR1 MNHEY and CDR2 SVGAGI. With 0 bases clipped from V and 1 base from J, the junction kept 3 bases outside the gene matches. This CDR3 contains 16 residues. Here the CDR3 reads CASSYSPGGGTDTQYF. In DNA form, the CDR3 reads TGTGCCAGCAGTTACTCTCCAGGGGGCGGCACAGATACGCAGTATTTT.

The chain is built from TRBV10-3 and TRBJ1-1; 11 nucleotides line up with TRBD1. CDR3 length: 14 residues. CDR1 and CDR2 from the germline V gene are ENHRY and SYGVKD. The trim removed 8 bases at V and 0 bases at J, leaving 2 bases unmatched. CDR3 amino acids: CAIGTGGMNTEAFF. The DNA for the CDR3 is TGTGCCATCGGGACAGGGGGAATGAACACTGAAGCTTTCTTT.